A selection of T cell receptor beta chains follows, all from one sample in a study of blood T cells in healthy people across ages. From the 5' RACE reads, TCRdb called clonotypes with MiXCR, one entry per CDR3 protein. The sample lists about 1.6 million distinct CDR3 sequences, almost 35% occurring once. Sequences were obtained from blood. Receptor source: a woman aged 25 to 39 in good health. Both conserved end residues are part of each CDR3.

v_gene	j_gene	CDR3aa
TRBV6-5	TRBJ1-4	CASRRTSLSEKLFF
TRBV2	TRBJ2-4	CASSGVRGPIQYF
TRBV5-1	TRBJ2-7	CASSFRQRMSPTYEQYF
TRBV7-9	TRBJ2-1	CASSRSWGANNEQFF
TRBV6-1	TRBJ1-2	CASSLQDGYTF
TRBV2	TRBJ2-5	CASSEYRGRARETQYF
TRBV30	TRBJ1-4	CAWSSGYNEKLFF
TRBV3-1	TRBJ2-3	CATQGGLASTDTQYF
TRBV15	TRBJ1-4	CATSRDTGGEKPFF
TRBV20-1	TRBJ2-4	CSARDLGQGAKNIQYF
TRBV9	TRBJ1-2	CASSVGRSSNYGYTF
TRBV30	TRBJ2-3	CAWTTGQGARDTQYF
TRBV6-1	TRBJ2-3	CASSRGTSGVSTDTQYF
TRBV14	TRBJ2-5	CASRYGQGETQYF
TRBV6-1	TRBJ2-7	CASSEAFDEQYF
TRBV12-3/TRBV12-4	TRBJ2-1	CASSISGTADNEQFF
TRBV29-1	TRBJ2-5	CSVGFGRETQYF
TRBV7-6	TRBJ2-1	CASRAPGLAGLNEQFF
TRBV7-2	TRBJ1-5	CASSLVVGGNQPQHF
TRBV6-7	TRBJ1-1	CASSPQEEGRDTEAFF
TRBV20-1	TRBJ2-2	CSASPQGSTGWLFF
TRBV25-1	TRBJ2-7	CASSESERISYEQYF
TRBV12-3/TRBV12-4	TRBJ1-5	CASSLDWYRGVTQPQHF
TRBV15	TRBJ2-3	CATRVGMRPDTQYF
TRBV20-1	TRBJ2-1	CSALNGAQQFF
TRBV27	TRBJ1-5	CASWAGRGQPQHF
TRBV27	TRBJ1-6	CASSLFGGGRSPLHF
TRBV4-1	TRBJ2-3	CASSQVGDRGGDRNTQYF
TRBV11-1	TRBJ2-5	CASSLSGSQTQYF
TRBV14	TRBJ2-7	CASSGGTASYEQYF
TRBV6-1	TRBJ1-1	CASSEDLGGTEAFF
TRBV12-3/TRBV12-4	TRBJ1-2	CASRPPGSYGYTF
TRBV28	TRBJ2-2	CASSNPGSKNTGELFF
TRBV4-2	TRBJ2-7	CASSHQDSKTYEQYF
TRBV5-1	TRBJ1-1	CASSTAGYAEAFF
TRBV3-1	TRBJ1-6	CTSSQQGPNSPLHF
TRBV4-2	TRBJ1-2	CASSRDQGNGYTF
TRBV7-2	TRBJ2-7	CASSFGVSGSYEQYF
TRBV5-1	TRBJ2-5	CASSLDTGETQYF
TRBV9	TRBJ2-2	CASSVGGGDAGELFF
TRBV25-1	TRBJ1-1	CASSTRENTEAFF
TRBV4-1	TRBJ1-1	CASSQTDPGATEAFF
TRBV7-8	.	CASSLLSGRSSYEQYF
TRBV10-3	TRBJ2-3	CAIRPVRTDTQYF
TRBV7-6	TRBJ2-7	CASNYRDSYEQYF
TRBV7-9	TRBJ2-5	CASSCSDLQETQYF
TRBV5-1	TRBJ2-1	CASSLAGTGVMNEQFF
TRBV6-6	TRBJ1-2	CASTIGLGPGYTF
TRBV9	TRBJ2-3	CANSPRGREGLDTQYF
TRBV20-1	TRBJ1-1	CSASFRDDTEAFF
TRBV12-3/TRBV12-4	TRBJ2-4	CASSLGDRARGNQYF
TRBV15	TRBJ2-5	CATSREVRTSFVTQYF
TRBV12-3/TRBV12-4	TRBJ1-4	CASSLTGGIEKLFF
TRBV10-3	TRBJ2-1	CAISVGGPSSYNEQFF
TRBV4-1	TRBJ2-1	CASSHALLGQGGYEQFF